These T cell receptor beta chains were read from a single sample in a study of blood T cell repertoires in COVID-19. Clones were read by immunoSEQ multiplex PCR, and TCRdb kept only the in-frame ones, dropping some. The sample has about 46,000 clones, around four fifths seen once. The material sequenced was peripheral blood. These receptors all stem from a man between 60 and 70 years old with active COVID-19. Each CDR3 is given with its conserved first and last residue. Each record gives: clone size, CDR3 length, D gene, J gene, V gene, CDR3 DNA, CDR3 protein. The D gene is left open where the match is weak. The size field is filled for only some rows; it gives once, few, many or a size class.

NA	14	NA	TRBJ2-7	TRBV30	TGTGCCTGGAGCCGGAGTCCTAGCTCCTACGAGCAGTACTTC	CAWSRSPSSYEQYF
NA	15	NA	TRBJ1-6	TRBV6-5	TGTGCCGCCAGGGGCGACGGGCTGGATAATTCACCCCTCCACTTT	CAARGDGLDNSPLHF
few	14	NA	TRBJ1-6	TRBV4-1	TGCGCCAGCAGCCAAGATGGAGGGTTTTCACCCCTCCACTTT	CASSQDGGFSPLHF
once	16	TRBD2	TRBJ2-3	TRBV9	TGTGCCAGCAGCTATATAGCGGGAGGGAGGACAGATACGCAGTATTTT	CASSYIAGGRTDTQYF
once	14	NA	TRBJ1-3	TRBV28	TGTGCCAGCAGTTTGGGGGGTGGTGGAAACACCATATATTTT	CASSLGGGGNTIYF
NA	15	TRBD1	TRBJ1-1	TRBV27	TGTGCCAGCAGTTGGACAGGGACCATGAACACTGAAGCTTTCTTT	CASSWTGTMNTEAFF
NA	14	NA	TRBJ1-6	TRBV9	TGTGCCAGCAGCGTAGGCCAGGCCTATTCACCCCTCCACTTT	CASSVGQAYSPLHF
NA	17	TRBD1	TRBJ1-6	TRBV19	TGTGCCAGTAGTATAGATGCCCTGGGACAGTATAATTCACCCCTCCACTTT	CASSIDALGQYNSPLHF
NA	15	NA	TRBJ2-2	TRBV28	TGTGCCAGCAGTTTATGGCGGGCGGGGACCGGGGAGCTGTTTTTT	CASSLWRAGTGELFF
NA	13	NA	TRBJ1-2	TRBV5-6	TGTGCCAGCAGCTTGGGCTCGGTGTCTGGCTACACCTTC	CASSLGSVSGYTF
few	15	TRBD1	TRBJ2-5	TRBV7-9	TGTGCCAGCAGCATCCTATCACAGGGGTGGGAGACCCAGTACTTC	CASSILSQGWETQYF
few	15	NA	TRBJ2-1	TRBV19	TGTGCCAGTAGTCCCTGGACAGAGTCCTACAATGAGCAGTTCTTC	CASSPWTESYNEQFF
NA	13	NA	TRBJ1-1	TRBV24-1	TGTGCCACCAGTGAACCAGGGACAAACAAAGCTTTCTTT	CATSEPGTNKAFF
NA	15	NA	TRBJ1-6	TRBV9	TGTGCCAGCAGCGGGCGGGGCAACTATAATTCACCCCTCCACTTT	CASSGRGNYNSPLHF
NA	14	NA	TRBJ1-1	TRBV28	TGTGCCAGCAGTCCAAGACAGACCCTCACTGAAGCTTTCTTT	CASSPRQTLTEAFF
NA	14	NA	TRBJ2-5	TRBV5-1	TGCGCCAGCAAGGGGGACGGGCTGGTGGAGACCCAGTACTTC	CASKGDGLVETQYF
NA	13	NA	TRBJ2-7	TRBV19	TGTGCCAGTAGTATAGATCTTGGAACGGGGAAGTACTTC	CASSIDLGTGKYF
NA	18	TRBD2	TRBJ2-3	TRBV7-9	TGTGCCAGCAGCCCGAAAACCGGACTAGCGGGGGGGCTAGATACGCAGTATTTT	CASSPKTGLAGGLDTQYF
NA	17	NA	TRBJ2-1	TRBV5-1	TGCGCCAGCAGCTTACTCGGACAGCCCCTTTCCTGCAATGAGCAGTTCTTC	CASSLLGQPLSCNEQFF
NA	16	NA	TRBJ1-1	TRBV14	TGTGCCAGCAGCCAAGATCGGGGGGTATACGGCACTGAAGCTTTCTTT	CASSQDRGVYGTEAFF
NA	11	NA	TRBJ2-7	TRBV20-1	TGCAGTGCCGAACTCGTCTACGAGCAGTACTTC	CSAELVYEQYF
few	13	TRBD1	TRBJ2-7	TRBV30	TGTGCCGGTTCCGGGACAGTCTCCTACGAGCAGTACTTC	CAGSGTVSYEQYF
NA	15	TRBD1	TRBJ1-2	TRBV27	TGTGCCAGCAGTTTTCGAGGGACAGGGGACTATGGCTACACCTTC	CASSFRGTGDYGYTF
NA	15	NA	TRBJ2-7	TRBV5-1	TGCGCCAGCAGCTTGTTAGGCGGGACCCCCTACGAGCAGTACTTC	CASSLLGGTPYEQYF
NA	15	NA	TRBJ2-5	TRBV21-1	TGTGCCAGCAGCAAAGTGGAGGGCAGGGTCGAGACCCAGTACTTC	CASSKVEGRVETQYF
once	18	TRBD2	TRBJ2-2	TRBV5-1	TGCGCCAGCAGCTTAACCGCCTCAACTAGCGGGGGCCCCGGGGAGCTGTTTTTT	CASSLTASTSGGPGELFF
NA	16	NA	TRBJ2-3	TRBV7-2	TGTGCCAGCAGCTTAATGGGCTACGGAAGCACAGATACGCAGTATTTT	CASSLMGYGSTDTQYF